These 9 T cell receptor beta chains share one sample of origin, sequenced in a study of blood T cell repertoires in COVID-19. The method was immunoSEQ multiplex PCR; TCRdb's version includes in-frame clones alone and lacks a portion of them. Among 150,000 or so clones listed, 82% were seen once. The source material was peripheral blood. The source is a woman aged 70-85 years with acute or convalescent COVID-19.

This clone was recorded once. The chain couples TRBV29-1 to TRBJ2-4; weak D call: TRBD1 (6 bases). The germline V gene has CDR1 SQVTM and CDR2 ANQGSEA. CDR3 length equals 14 residues. Trimming stripped 4 bases from V and 2 bases from J, with 12 bases between. The CDR3 reads CSVGRDTTKNIQYF. In DNA form, the CDR3 reads TGCAGCGTTGGAAGGGACACAACCAAAAACATTCAGTACTTC.

V and J are TRBV5-1 and TRBJ1-1; D is possibly TRBD1 (6 bases). This CDR3 has 17 amino acids. Per germline, CDR1 SGHRS and CDR2 YFSETQ. The ends were cut back, 4 bases at V and 1 base at J, with 20 bases in the middle. The CDR3 nucleotides read TGCGCCAGCAGCCTTAAGGGCAGGGGCGAGGGGAACACTGAAGCTTTCTTT. It specifies CASSLKGRGEGNTEAFF.

J is TRBJ2-1 and V is TRBV6-5; D call uncertain. CDR1 is MNHEY, CDR2 SVGAGI, per germline. The ends were cut back, 0 bases at V and 5 bases at J, with 11 bases in the middle. The CDR3 is 15 amino acids. The CDR3 DNA reads TGTGCCAGCAGTTACTCGGCCGGCAGGCACAATGAGCAGTTCTTC. It yields the protein CASSYSAGRHNEQFF.

The chain is built from TRBV28 and TRBJ2-3; 8 bases are shared with TRBD2. V shed 1 base, J shed 2 bases, and the junction held 2 bases outside the gene matches. Germline CDR1 MDHEN, CDR2 SYDVKM. This CDR3 contains 15 residues. The CDR3 is CASSLSGGTTDTQYF. CDR3 bases: TGTGCCAGCAGTTTATCGGGGGGGACCACAGATACGCAGTATTTT.

This chain connects TRBV2 to TRBJ1-5; TRBD1 aligns across 9 bases. V lost 3 bases, J lost 7 bases, and 10 bases stayed unmatched. Germline V gene sequence: CDR1 SNHLY, CDR2 FYNNEI. The CDR3 has 16 amino acids. The CDR3 loop is CASSEAGTGQGQPQHF. DNA for the CDR3: TGTGCCAGCAGTGAGGCTGGGACAGGGCAAGGACAGCCCCAGCATTTT.

This clone was recorded only once. V is TRBV28 and J is TRBJ2-7, with 10 bases fitting TRBD1. Germline V gene lookup returns CDR1 MDHEN and CDR2 SYDVKM. The CDR3 contains 15 residues. Trimming took 6 bases from V and 3 from J; bases not matched to a gene: 8. CDR3 sequence: CASSVPGQGNYEQYF. In DNA, the CDR3 is TGTGCCAGCAGCGTCCCGGGACAGGGGAACTACGAGCAGTACTTC.

The rearrangement joins TRBV5-4 to TRBJ2-7, with TRBD1 identical over 10 bases. In germline, CDR1 is SGHNT, CDR2 YYREEE (reference sequence). CDR3 length: 14 amino acids. Trimming cost V 4 bases and J 4 bases; bases outside gene matches: 5. CDR3 sequence (DNA): TGTGCCAGCAGCCCGACAGGGGGCCGGTACGAGCAGTACTTC. Its protein is CASSPTGGRYEQYF.

In this sample, this clone turned up a few times. V and J are TRBV19 and TRBJ1-5; D is uncertain. CDR1 LNHDA and CDR2 SQIVND come from the germline V gene (reference sequence). Trimming cost V 3 bases and J 0 bases, with 9 bases left between them. The CDR3 is 15 amino acids. DNA of the CDR3: TGTGCCAGTAGTATGTCCGTATATAGCAATCAGCCCCAGCATTTT. This translates into CASSMSVYSNQPQHF.

The CDR3 loop is CASSLASSGTRLADTQYF. CDR3 DNA sequence: TGCGCCAGCAGCTTAGCGAGTTCGGGGACTAGACTCGCAGATACGCAGTATTTT. V usage is TRBV5-1 and J usage is TRBJ2-3; TRBD2 matches at 8 bases. The germline gives CDR1 SGHRS, CDR2 YFSETQ. V was pared by 2 bases and J by 4 bases, with 15 bases of the junction left unmatched. The CDR3 is 18 amino acids.